These 7 T cell receptor beta chains share one sample of origin, sequenced in a study of T-cell memory formation after mild COVID-19 (dated by TCRdb to about 2021). The library was generated by 5' RACE. The sequencer was an Illumina NovaSeq 6000. Clones were called with MiXCR by TCRdb after fastp trimmed the public reads at Q25, and only in-frame beta chains were retained. Merged by CDR3 protein, the rows form single entries marked with the most common genes and DNA. This sample holds a few hundred thousand distinct CDR3 sequences; roughly 15% were observed only once. The top ten clones comprise roughly a fifth of the sample. Sequencing was done on a sample of PBMCs or a T cell subset sorted from them (not recorded which). The receptors were gathered from a man younger than 35 who had mild COVID-19 (a few samples of this study predate the infection). The sample titles of this study are shuffled in the database, so cell type and time point are left out; the donor was told from shared clones.

This clonotype was observed a few times. J is TRBJ2-4 and V is TRBV9; D may be TRBD2 (5 bases). The CDR3 covers 13 residues. Germline-derived CDR1 and CDR2 are SGDLS and YYNGEE. Trimming took 2 bases from V and 10 from J, leaving 13 bases between them. The CDR3 sequence: CASSVGGSTIQYF. As DNA, the CDR3 is TGTGCCAGCAGCGTCGGAGGATCAACGATTCAGTACTTC.

There are a few counts of this clonotype. DNA for the CDR3: TGCGCCAGCAGCCGCCTTGGGGGGGATAGAGACTACGAGCAGTACTTC. This codes for CASSRLGGDRDYEQYF. The chain employs TRBV4-1 and TRBJ2-7; 7 bases align to TRBD2. The junction had 12 bases not matched to a gene; V was cut back by 4 bases and J by 3 bases. This CDR3 has 16 amino acids. Germline CDR1 MGHRA, CDR2 YSYEKL.

The genes are TRBV9 and TRBJ2-3; D gene uncertain. Looked up from germline, CDR1 is SGDLS and CDR2 is YYNGEE. This CDR3 comprises 13 residues. With 4 bases removed from V and 5 bases from J, the gap between germline ends came to 11 bases. CDR3 sequence reads: CASSWGEVDTQYF. As DNA, the CDR3 is TGTGCCAGCAGCTGGGGTGAGGTAGATACGCAGTATTTT.

The chain joins TRBV18 to TRBJ2-7; D perhaps matches TRBD2 (6 bases). The CDR3 runs 14 residues. Germline V gene data show CDR1 as KGHSH and CDR2 as LQKENI. V was cut by 2 bases and J by 0 bases, with 8 bases left in between. The CDR3 here is CASSPAGNSYEQYV. In DNA form, the CDR3 reads TGTGCCAGCTCACCAGCGGGGAACTCCTACGAGCAGTACGTC.

This clonotype has just a few counts. V usage is TRBV18 and J usage is TRBJ1-1; TRBD1 is a possible D gene (5 bases). Looked up from germline, CDR1 is KGHSH and CDR2 is LQKENI. V was clipped by 0 bases and J by 7 bases, with 9 bases between them. The CDR3 extends over 13 amino acids. The CDR3 nucleotides are TGTGCCAGCTCACCACCGGGGGGATTTGAAGCTTTCTTT. This sequence encodes CASSPPGGFEAFF. The variable domain in full, completed from reference TRBV18 and TRBJ1-1, reads NAGVMQNPRHLVRRRGQEARLRCSPMKGHSHVYWYRQLPEEGLKFMVYLQKENIIDESGMPKERFSAEFPKEGPSILRIQQVVRGDSAAYFCASSPPGGFEAFFGQGTRLTVV.

CDR3 nucleotide sequence: TGTGCCAGCAGCTTACGGGACCCAACAGATACGCAGTATTTT. This gives the protein CASSLRDPTDTQYF. The chain has TRBV7-3 and TRBJ2-3, with D perhaps assigned TRBD1 or TRBD2 (5 bases each). This CDR3 is built from 14 residues. CDR1 is SGHTA and CDR2 is FQGTGA in the germline V gene. V gave up 2 bases and J gave up 3 bases, with 9 bases separating them.

The V gene is TRBV7-9, the J gene TRBJ1-6; D remains unclear. Trimming took off 0 bases at V and 14 bases at J, with 8 bases between the two ends. This CDR3 is 12 amino acids long. The germline V gene has CDR1 SEHNR and CDR2 FQNEAQ (reference sequence). DNA of the CDR3: TGTGCCAGCAGCTTAGCTGGCTTCACCCTCCACTTT. Translation: CASSLAGFTLHF.